The 28 T cell receptor beta chains below were found in one sample sequenced in a study of identical twins. TCRdb ran MiXCR on the 5' RACE reads and lists one entry per CDR3 protein. The top ten hold around 8.9% of the sample, which has more than 200,000 distinct CDR3 sequences, around 15% seen once. Specimen: memory (CD45RO+) T cells sorted from blood. These receptors all come from a woman between 18 and 29 years old in good health.

The chain joins TRBV12-3 or TRBV12-4 to TRBJ2-7, with D possibly being TRBD2 (6 bases). V was cut by 8 bases and J by 0 bases, with 11 bases left in between. CDR3 size: 13 residues. CDR3 in amino acids: CASRQTSSYEQYF. Here the CDR3 DNA reads TGTGCCAGCCGTCAGACTAGCTCCTACGAGCAGTACTTC.

This clonotype was seen a few times. The J gene is TRBJ2-3, the V gene TRBV6-1, with D perhaps matching TRBD1 (6 bases). V lost 6 bases, J lost 5 bases, and 21 bases lay in between. CDR1 MNHNS and CDR2 SASEGT come from the germline V gene. The CDR3 has 16 amino acids. This CDR3 is CASSLISGQGLDTQYF. In DNA form, the CDR3 reads TGTGCCAGCAGCCTCATTTCGGGGCAGGGGCTAGATACGCAGTATTTT.

This clonotype was counted a few times. The chain has TRBV5-1 and TRBJ1-1, with a weak D call TRBD1 (5 bases). The CDR3 is 12 amino acids. Trimming shortened V by 4 bases and J by 10 bases, and 14 bases separated the two germline ends. Looked up from germline, CDR1 is SGHRS and CDR2 is YFSETQ. In DNA form, the CDR3 reads TGCGCCAGCAGCGATGGGGGACCTGGAGCTTTCTTT. Encoded protein: CASSDGGPGAFF.

The rearrangement joins TRBV20-1 to TRBJ2-7; 9 bases match TRBD2. The CDR3 extends over 15 amino acids. J was trimmed by 6 bases and V by 1 base; bases with no gene match: 10. Germline V lookup: CDR1 DFQATT, CDR2 SNEGSKA (reference sequence). The CDR3 nucleotides are TGCAGTGCTAGAGTCCCAAGACTAGCGGTTGCCGAGCAGTACTTC. It yields the protein CSARVPRLAVAEQYF.

This chain links TRBV5-1 with TRBJ2-5; TRBD1 matches at 10 bases. The CDR3 has 16 amino acids. Germline loops: CDR1 SGHRS, CDR2 YFSETQ. After removal of 5 bases from V and 4 bases from J, the junction contained 11 bases not matched to a gene. This CDR3 is CASSSGQGFPGETQYF. CDR3 nucleotides: TGCGCCAGCAGTTCGGGACAGGGGTTCCCTGGAGAGACCCAGTACTTC. The entire variable domain, with the rest obtained from reference TRBV5-1 and TRBJ2-5, is as follows: KAGVTQTPRYLIKTRGQQVTLSCSPISGHRSVSWYQQTPGQGLQFLFEYFSETQRNKGNFPGRFSGRQFSNSRSEMNVSTLELGDSALYLCASSSGQGFPGETQYFGPGTRLLVL.

This clonotype was detected a few times. J is TRBJ2-3 and V is TRBV7-7; D not resolved. The V gene's germline CDR1 is SSHAT and CDR2 FNYEAQ (reference sequence). The CDR3 is made up of 14 amino acids. V was trimmed by 5 bases and J by 10 bases, leaving 19 bases between them. CDR3 sequence reads: CASSPGILSGAQYF. In nucleotides, the CDR3 is TGTGCCAGCAGCCCAGGAATTCTGTCGGGTGCGCAGTATTTT.

The V call is TRBV4-2, the J call TRBJ2-7; 9 bases align to TRBD1. Germline-derived CDR1 and CDR2 are LGHNA and YNFKEQ. CDR3 length: 17 residues. J gave up 7 bases and V 0 bases, and 13 bases lay outside the gene matches. CDR3 region: CASSQDSRVDRGVEQYF. CDR3 sequence (DNA): TGTGCCAGCAGCCAAGATTCACGGGTGGACAGGGGAGTGGAGCAGTACTTC.

This clonotype was counted ten times or more. This chain links TRBV12-3 or TRBV12-4 with TRBJ1-1, with 7 bases matching TRBD1. The CDR3 is made up of 14 amino acids. After removal of 3 bases from V and 7 bases from J, the junction contained 8 bases not matched to a gene. CDR3 in amino acids: CASSFENRGVEAFF. In DNA form, the CDR3 reads TGTGCCAGCAGTTTTGAGAACAGGGGCGTTGAAGCTTTCTTT.

The gene calls are TRBV12-3 or TRBV12-4 and TRBJ2-3, with 8 bases lining up with TRBD2. The CDR3 contains 15 residues. The junction had 6 bases not matched to a gene; V was cut back by 6 bases and J by 1 base. The CDR3 loop reads CASSPTSGRTDTQYF. In DNA form, the CDR3 reads TGTGCCAGCAGCCCTACTAGCGGCCGCACAGATACGCAGTATTTT.

DNA of the CDR3: TGTGCCAGCAGCCTCAGCAGTGACACTGAAGCTTTCTTT. It codes for CASSLSSDTEAFF. The rearrangement links TRBV7-3 to TRBJ1-1; no clear D gene. In germline, CDR1 is SGHTA, CDR2 FQGTGA. Trimming pared 5 bases from V and 3 bases from J, leaving 10 bases between. The CDR3 consists of 13 residues. Supplemented by reference TRBV7-3 and TRBJ1-1, the full variable domain reads GAGVSQTPSNKVTEKGKYVELRCDPISGHTALYWYRQSLGQGPEFLIYFQGTGAADDSGLPNDRFFAVRPEGSVSTLKIQRTERGDSAVYLCASSLSSDTEAFFGQGTRLTVV.

This clonotype occurred a few times. The CDR3 reads CASSPWDSSLGQYF. CDR3 coding DNA: TGCGCCAGCAGCCCATGGGACAGCTCGTTGGGGCAGTACTTC. The chain is built from TRBV5-1 and TRBJ2-7; 7 nucleotides line up with TRBD1. Per germline, CDR1 SGHRS and CDR2 YFSETQ. This CDR3 spans 14 amino acids. V dropped 4 bases and J dropped 9; count of bases not matched to a gene: 13.

This clonotype was counted many times. This sequence joins TRBV10-1 and TRBJ2-2; D is tentatively TRBD1 or TRBD2 (5 bases each). Germline V gene lookup returns CDR1 WNHNN and CDR2 SYGVQD (reference sequence). The CDR3 is 15 amino acids. The germline V and J ends were trimmed by 1 base and 5 bases, with 11 bases remaining between them. CDR3 residues: CASSEFQGVTGELFF. The CDR3 nucleotides are TGCGCCAGCAGTGAGTTTCAGGGAGTAACCGGGGAGCTGTTTTTT.

This clonotype appeared a few times. This chain joins TRBV9 and TRBJ1-6; no clear D gene. V lost 4 bases to trimming and J lost 6 bases, with 11 bases between them. The CDR3 consists of 14 residues. Per germline, CDR1 SGDLS and CDR2 YYNGEE. The CDR3 loop reads CASSNRRSNSPLHF. CDR3 in DNA: TGTGCCAGCAGCAACCGACGGAGTAATTCACCCCTCCACTTT. Supplemented by reference TRBV9 and TRBJ1-6, the full variable domain reads DSGVTQTPKHLITATGQRVTLRCSPRSGDLSVYWYQQSLDQGLQFLIQYYNGEERAKGNILERFSAQQFPDLHSELNLSSLELGDSALYFCASSNRRSNSPLHFGNGTRLTVT.

The sample holds a few counts of this clonotype. For the CDR3, the DNA is TGTGCCAGCAGCTTCGGGGTAGCGGGGACCTACGAGCAGTACTTC. Translation: CASSFGVAGTYEQYF. The V call is TRBV7-8, the J call TRBJ2-7, with 8 bases matching TRBD2. Germline loops: CDR1 SGHVS, CDR2 FQNEAQ. V lost 3 bases and J lost 2; bases outside the gene matches: 6. The CDR3 has 15 amino acids.

CDR3 DNA sequence: TGCAGTGCTAGAGATCTCCAGGGGCCATCCTACGAGCAGTACTTC. Encoded protein: CSARDLQGPSYEQYF. The chain recombines TRBV20-1 with TRBJ2-7; possible D gene TRBD1, 6 bases. V gave up 0 bases and J gave up 1 base, with 13 bases separating them. CDR1 DFQATT and CDR2 SNEGSKA come from the germline V gene (reference sequence). This CDR3 region has 15 residues.

This chain joins TRBV20-1 and TRBJ1-3; 7 bases agree with TRBD1. Germline assignment: CDR1 DFQATT and CDR2 SNEGSKA (reference sequence). The CDR3 runs 13 residues. V was clipped by 2 bases and J by 4 bases; unmatched bases: 2. CDR3 DNA sequence: TGCAGTGCTAGACCGGGACAGGGAAACACCATATATTTT. As protein: CSARPGQGNTIYF.

This chain links TRBV5-6 with TRBJ2-1; a weak D match, TRBD2 (6 bases). The CDR3 sequence is 16 residues long. V lost 4 bases and J 6 bases, leaving 20 bases between the germline ends. CDR1 is SGHDT and CDR2 is YYEEEE in the germline V gene. CDR3 in amino acids: CASSPALVREANEQFF. CDR3 bases: TGTGCCAGCAGCCCCGCTCTCGTCAGGGAGGCCAATGAGCAGTTCTTC. Full variable domain (outside the CDR3, taken from reference TRBV5-6 and TRBJ2-1): DAGVTQSPTHLIKTRGQQVTLRCSPKSGHDTVSWYQQALGQGPQFIFQYYEEEERQRGNFPDRFSGHQFPNYSSELNVNALLLGDSALYLCASSPALVREANEQFFGPGTRLTVL.

This chain joins TRBV12-3 or TRBV12-4 and TRBJ2-2; tentatively, D is TRBD1 (5 bases). V lost 2 bases and J 7 bases, leaving 11 bases between the germline ends. The CDR3 spans 14 residues. CDR3 in DNA: TGTGCCAGCAGTTTATACGCAGGGCTCGGGGAGCTGTTTTTT. Translation: CASSLYAGLGELFF.

This clonotype was picked up a small number of times. The V and J genes are TRBV11-3 and TRBJ2-1; the D gene is possibly TRBD2 (6 bases). V was pared by 0 bases and J by 2 bases, with 8 bases between. The germline V gene has CDR1 SGHNT and CDR2 YENEEA. The CDR3 loop spans 15 amino acids. CDR3 nucleotides: TGTGCCAGCAGCTTAGAAGGGACTGCCTACAATGAGCAGTTCTTC. It codes for CASSLEGTAYNEQFF.

The chain joins TRBV18 to TRBJ2-3; D unclear. CDR3 length equals 16 residues. Trimming left V 3 bases short and J 0 bases short, with 13 bases between. Per the germline V gene, CDR1 is KGHSH and CDR2 is LQKENI. CDR3 region: CASSPRIEVSTDTQYF. The CDR3 DNA sequence: TGTGCCAGCTCACCCCGTATCGAGGTTAGCACAGATACGCAGTATTTT.

This clonotype was observed many times. The chain uses TRBV25-1 and TRBJ1-3, with unresolved D. Deletions cut 4 bases from V and 4 bases from J, with 11 bases between. The CDR3 loop spans 14 amino acids. Germline CDR1 and CDR2: MGHDK and SYGVNS. The CDR3 nucleotides read TGTGCCAGCAGTGGGAGTAGAGGAGGAAACACCATATATTTT. Encoded protein: CASSGSRGGNTIYF.

This rearrangement joins TRBV6-2 or TRBV6-3 to TRBJ2-1; 10 bases map to TRBD2. V lost 6 bases to trimming and J lost 8 bases; unmatched junction nucleotides: 13. This CDR3 is 16 amino acids long. Germline CDR1 MNHEY, CDR2 SVGEGT. CDR3 bases: TGTGCCAGCAGCCCCACCGGGACTAGCGCCTGGGATGAGCAGTTCTTC. Protein: CASSPTGTSAWDEQFF.

This clonotype was observed a handful of times. The chain combines TRBV29-1 with TRBJ1-2; D remains unclear. Germline V gene data show CDR1 as SQVTM and CDR2 as ANQGSEA. V was pared by 5 bases and J by 3 bases, with 10 bases between. The CDR3 has 12 residues. The chain's CDR3 is CSVLGHHYGYTF. CDR3 DNA: TGCAGCGTTTTAGGGCACCACTATGGCTACACCTTC.

This clonotype appeared a few times. The chain employs TRBV7-2 and TRBJ2-5, with D unclear. Trimming pared 2 bases from V and 4 bases from J, leaving 8 bases between. Germline lookup yields CDR1 SGHTA and CDR2 FQGNSA. This CDR3 has 13 amino acids. The DNA of the CDR3 is TGTGCCAGCAGCTTATCGTGGGTAGAGACCCAGTACTTC. This codes for CASSLSWVETQYF. Together with reference TRBV7-2 and TRBJ2-5, the CDR3 gives the full variable domain: GAGVSQSPSNKVTEKGKDVELRCDPISGHTALYWYRQSLGQGLEFLIYFQGNSAPDKSGLPSDRFSAERTGGSVSTLTIQRTQQEDSAVYLCASSLSWVETQYFGPGTRLLVL.

The chain has TRBV6-2 or TRBV6-3 and TRBJ1-1, with a weak D call TRBD1 (5 bases). CDR1 and CDR2 from the germline V gene are MNHEY and SVGEGT. CDR3 size: 15 residues. The V gene lost 6 bases and the J gene lost 11 bases, with 25 bases spanning the gap. The CDR3 spells CASRHPAGLGGSAFF. The CDR3, as DNA: TGTGCCAGCAGACATCCAGCGGGTCTCGGGGGGTCGGCTTTCTTT.

This clonotype appeared a few times. V usage is TRBV5-1 and J usage is TRBJ1-5, with 10 bases that match TRBD1. The CDR3 runs 15 residues. V lost 4 bases and J lost 5; bases outside the gene matches: 6. In germline, CDR1 is SGHRS, CDR2 YFSETQ. In DNA, the CDR3 is TGCGCCAGCAGCGCTGGACAGGGGGTTTATCAGCCCCAGCATTTT. It encodes CASSAGQGVYQPQHF.

The CDR3 region has the DNA TGTGCCAGCAGTTTAAGAGAACAGCATACGCAGTATTTT. This codes for CASSLREQHTQYF. The chain has TRBV27 and TRBJ2-3, with D hard to call. Trimming took off 2 bases at V and 7 bases at J, with 10 bases between the two ends. Per germline, CDR1 MNHEY and CDR2 SMNVEV (reference sequence). This CDR3 contains 13 residues.

This chain connects TRBV6-1 to TRBJ2-1; 8 bases map to TRBD2. The trim removed 5 bases at V and 5 bases at J, leaving 8 bases unmatched. Germline assignment: CDR1 MNHNS and CDR2 SASEGT. The CDR3 is 15 residues long. CDR3 sequence: CASSTGTSFDNEQFF. The CDR3 DNA reads TGTGCCAGCAGTACCGGGACTAGTTTCGACAATGAGCAGTTCTTC.